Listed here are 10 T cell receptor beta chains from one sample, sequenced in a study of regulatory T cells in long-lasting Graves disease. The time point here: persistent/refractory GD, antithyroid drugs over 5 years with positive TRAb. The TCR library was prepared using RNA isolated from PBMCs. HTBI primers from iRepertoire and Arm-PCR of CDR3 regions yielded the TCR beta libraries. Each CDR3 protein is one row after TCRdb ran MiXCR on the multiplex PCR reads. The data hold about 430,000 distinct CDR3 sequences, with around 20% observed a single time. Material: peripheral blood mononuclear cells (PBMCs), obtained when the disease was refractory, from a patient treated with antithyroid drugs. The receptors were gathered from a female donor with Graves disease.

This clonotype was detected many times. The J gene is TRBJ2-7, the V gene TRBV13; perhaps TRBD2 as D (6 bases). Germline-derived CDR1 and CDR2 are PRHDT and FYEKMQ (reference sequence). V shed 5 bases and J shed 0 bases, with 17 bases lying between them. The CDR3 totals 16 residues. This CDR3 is CASSATGTRSSYEQYF. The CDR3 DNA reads TGTGCCAGCAGCGCGACCGGGACTCGAAGCTCCTACGAGCAGTACTTC.

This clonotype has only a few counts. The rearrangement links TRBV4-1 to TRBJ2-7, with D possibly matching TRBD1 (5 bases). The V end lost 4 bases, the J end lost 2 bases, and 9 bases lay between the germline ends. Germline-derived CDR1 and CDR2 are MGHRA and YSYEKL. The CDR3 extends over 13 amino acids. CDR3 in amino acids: CASSRSDTYEQYF. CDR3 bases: TGCGCCAGCAGCCGCTCGGACACCTACGAGCAGTACTTC.

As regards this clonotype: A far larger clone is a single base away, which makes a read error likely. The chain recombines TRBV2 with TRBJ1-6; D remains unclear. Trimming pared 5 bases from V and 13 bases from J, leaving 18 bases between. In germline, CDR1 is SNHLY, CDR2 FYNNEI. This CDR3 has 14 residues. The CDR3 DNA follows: TGTGCCAGCAGTTCCCCCGGCCACTCCGATCCCCTCCACTTT. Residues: CASSSPGHSDPLHF.

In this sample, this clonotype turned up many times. CDR3 loop: CASRPRGQSGNEKLFF. The DNA for the CDR3 is TGTGCCAGCAGACCGCGTGGACAGTCGGGGAATGAAAAACTGTTTTTT. This chain joins TRBV12-3 or TRBV12-4 and TRBJ1-4, with D possibly being TRBD1 (6 bases). V dropped 6 bases and J dropped 5 bases, with 19 bases sitting between them. The CDR3 contains 16 residues.

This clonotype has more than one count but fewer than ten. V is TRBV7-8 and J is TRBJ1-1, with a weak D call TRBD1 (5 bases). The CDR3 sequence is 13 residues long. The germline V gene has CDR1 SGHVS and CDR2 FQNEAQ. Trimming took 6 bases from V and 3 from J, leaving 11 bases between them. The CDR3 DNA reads TGTGCCAGCAGTTATTGGGGGGACACTGAAGCTTTCTTT. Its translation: CASSYWGDTEAFF.

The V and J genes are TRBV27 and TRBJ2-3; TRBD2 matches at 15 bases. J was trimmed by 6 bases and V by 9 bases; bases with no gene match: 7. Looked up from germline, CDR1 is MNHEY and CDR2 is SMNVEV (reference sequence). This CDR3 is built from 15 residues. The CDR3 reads CASWTSGRAWDTQYF. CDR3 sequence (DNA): TGTGCCAGTTGGACTAGCGGGAGGGCCTGGGATACGCAGTATTTT.

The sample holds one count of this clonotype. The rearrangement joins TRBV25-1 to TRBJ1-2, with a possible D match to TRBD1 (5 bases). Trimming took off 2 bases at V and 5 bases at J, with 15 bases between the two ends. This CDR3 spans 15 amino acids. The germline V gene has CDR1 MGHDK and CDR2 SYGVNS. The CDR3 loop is CASSEPQAGKYGYTF. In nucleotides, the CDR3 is TGTGCCAGCAGTGAACCACAGGCAGGGAAATATGGCTACACCTTC.

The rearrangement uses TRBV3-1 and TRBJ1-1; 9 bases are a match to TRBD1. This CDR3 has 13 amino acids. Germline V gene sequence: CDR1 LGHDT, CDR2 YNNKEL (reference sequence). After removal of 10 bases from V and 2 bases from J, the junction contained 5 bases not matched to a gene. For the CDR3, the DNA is TGTGCCACCAAGACAGGGGGAAACACTGAAGCTTTCTTT. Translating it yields CATKTGGNTEAFF.

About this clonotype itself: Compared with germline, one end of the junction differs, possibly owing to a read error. CDR3 loop: CATSDLPRDGGELFF. For the CDR3, the DNA is TGTGCCACCAGCGATTTGCCGCGGGATGGCGGGGAGCTGTTTTTT. The chain employs TRBV24-1 and TRBJ2-2; D possibly corresponds to TRBD2 (6 bases). The CDR3 sequence is 15 residues long. Germline-derived CDR1 and CDR2 are KGHDR and SFDVKD.

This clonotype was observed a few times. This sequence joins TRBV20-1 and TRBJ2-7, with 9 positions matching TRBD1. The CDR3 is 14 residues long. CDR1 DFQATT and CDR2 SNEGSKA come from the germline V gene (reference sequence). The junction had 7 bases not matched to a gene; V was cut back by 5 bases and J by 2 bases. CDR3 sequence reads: CSAQQGAPTYEQYF. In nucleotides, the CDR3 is TGCAGTGCTCAACAGGGGGCGCCGACCTACGAGCAGTACTTC.